The 27 T cell receptor beta chains below come from one sample, sequenced in a study of cytomegalovirus exposure and HLA in healthy donors. The PCR had 60 Vbeta and 13 Jbeta primers. Generated by immunoSEQ multiplex PCR, the TCRdb table keeps only in-frame clones and is missing some. The sample lists about 120,000 clones; about 73% were seen once. The sequenced sample consisted of PBMCs. The source is a woman in her twenties or thirties in good health and CMV-seropositive.

The V gene is TRBV7-9, the J gene TRBJ2-2, with a tentative D call TRBD1 (5 bases). Germline CDR1 SEHNR, CDR2 FQNEAQ (reference sequence). This CDR3 has 17 residues. The V end was cut by 3 bases, the J end by 5 bases, with 19 bases between. The CDR3 region has the DNA TGTGCCAGCAGCTTCCCTAGGGGCCTCAGCTTAACCGGGGAGCTGTTTTTT. The encoded protein is CASSFPRGLSLTGELFF.

The chain joins TRBV15 to TRBJ2-3; TRBD2 matches at 15 bases. V was pared by 1 base and J by 9 bases, with 5 bases of the junction left unmatched. CDR1 LNHNV and CDR2 YYDKDF come from the germline V gene (reference sequence). There are 16 residues in the CDR3. The chain's CDR3 is CATSRGGLAGGGTQYF. For the CDR3, the DNA is TGTGCCACCAGCAGAGGGGGACTAGCGGGGGGTGGAACGCAGTATTTT.

The chain employs TRBV28 and TRBJ1-4; D gene ambiguous. This CDR3 is 15 amino acids long. Trimming pared 3 bases from V and 0 bases from J, leaving 8 bases between. Germline loops: CDR1 MDHEN, CDR2 SYDVKM. The CDR3 region has the DNA TGTGCCAGCAGTTTCTCTACTGCAACTAATGAAAAACTGTTTTTT. Translation gives CASSFSTATNEKLFF. The complete variable domain, with remaining parts taken from reference TRBV28 and TRBJ1-4, reads DVKVTQSSRYLVKRTGEKVFLECVQDMDHENMFWYRQDPGLGLRLIYFSYDVKMKEKGDIPEGYSVSREKKERFSLILESASTNQTSMYLCASSFSTATNEKLFFGSGTQLSVL.

This chain links TRBV28 with TRBJ2-7; perhaps TRBD1 as D (5 bases). The CDR3 spans 13 residues. CDR1 is MDHEN, CDR2 SYDVKM, per germline. Trimming took off 5 bases at V and 1 base at J, with 9 bases between the two ends. Here the CDR3 reads CASSVPGSYEQYF. The CDR3 DNA follows: TGTGCCAGCAGTGTTCCAGGGTCCTACGAGCAGTACTTC.

V gene TRBV5-5 combines with J gene TRBJ2-5, with 7 bases lining up with TRBD2. CDR3 size: 13 residues. The V segment lost 6 bases and the J segment 5 bases; nucleotides outside the gene matches: 7. The germline V gene encodes CDR1 SGHKS and CDR2 YYEKEE (reference sequence). CDR3 nucleotide sequence: TGTGCCAGCACCCGACTAGCAGGGGAGACCCAGTACTTC. Translated, it gives CASTRLAGETQYF.

The chain is built from TRBV7-7 and TRBJ2-3, with 11 bases lining up with TRBD2. The CDR3 contains 16 residues. Trimming took 6 bases from V and 4 from J; bases not matched to a gene: 9. The V gene's germline CDR1 is SSHAT and CDR2 FNYEAQ (reference sequence). The CDR3: CASSLEPGLAADTQYF. DNA for the CDR3: TGTGCCAGCAGTCTCGAACCGGGACTAGCGGCAGATACGCAGTATTTT.

The chain combines TRBV11-2 with TRBJ2-7, with 8 bases fitting TRBD1. Germline CDR1 SGHAT, CDR2 FQNNGV. This CDR3 contains 15 residues. J was trimmed by 1 base and V by 2 bases; bases with no gene match: 4. Here the CDR3 DNA reads TGTGCCAGCAGCTTACGGACAGGGTCATCCTACGAGCAGTACTTC. Protein sequence: CASSLRTGSSYEQYF.

Only a few counts were recorded for this clone. In DNA, the CDR3 is TGTGCCAGCAGTCGCAGGCAGGGGCGGGGGAATGAGCAGTTCTTC. It yields the protein CASSRRQGRGNEQFF. This chain uses TRBV28 with TRBJ2-1; D is possibly TRBD2 (7 bases). V was clipped by 5 bases and J by 7 bases, with 18 bases between them. This CDR3 region has 15 residues. Germline CDR1 MDHEN, CDR2 SYDVKM.

The chain joins TRBV5-1 to TRBJ2-1; 9 nucleotides align to TRBD1. After removal of 6 bases from V and 7 bases from J, the junction contained 11 bases not matched to a gene. This CDR3 has 15 residues. Germline V lookup: CDR1 SGHRS, CDR2 YFSETQ. The CDR3 DNA reads TGCGCCAGCACCGAACAGGGGGCTCTATTAAATGAGCAGTTCTTC. Translated, it gives CASTEQGALLNEQFF.

The chain links TRBV19 to TRBJ1-1, with a weak D call TRBD1 (6 bases). V was cut by 7 bases and J by 4 bases, with 19 bases left in between. The CDR3 covers 15 residues. Germline V gene data show CDR1 as LNHDA and CDR2 as SQIVND (reference sequence). The CDR3 sequence is CASTKNRDGSTEAFF. The CDR3 nucleotides read TGTGCCAGTACCAAAAACAGGGATGGTTCCACTGAAGCTTTCTTT. Supplemented by reference TRBV19 and TRBJ1-1, the full variable domain reads DGGITQSPKYLFRKEGQNVTLSCEQNLNHDAMYWYRQDPGQGLRLIYYSQIVNDFQKGDIAEGYSVSREKKESFPLTVTSAQKNPTAFYLCASTKNRDGSTEAFFGQGTRLTVV.

The chain is built from TRBV6-5 and TRBJ2-5, with a possible D match to TRBD1 (6 bases). With the DNA end fitting TRBJ2-7 better, the J assignment may be wrong. CDR3 size: 14 residues. Germline V gene data show CDR1 as MNHEY and CDR2 as SVGAGI. The CDR3 spells CASKLQGSSYEQYF. CDR3 DNA: TGTGCCAGCAAACTACAGGGATCCTCCTACGAGCAGTACTTC.

The chain couples TRBV5-4 to TRBJ2-1; 12 positions match TRBD2. The CDR3 sequence is 17 residues long. V dropped 6 bases and J dropped 8; count of bases not matched to a gene: 15. Germline V CDR1 and CDR2: SGHNT, YYREEE (reference sequence). The DNA of the CDR3 is TGTGCCAGCAACCAATACCCTAGCGGGGGGGCCAGGGATGAGCAGTTCTTC. Amino acid sequence: CASNQYPSGGARDEQFF.

The chain's CDR3 is CASSHLTLKGGISANTGELFF. The CDR3 region has the DNA TGTGCCAGCAGCCATTTAACACTAAAAGGAGGGATATCAGCGAACACCGGGGAGCTGTTTTTT. V is TRBV14 and J is TRBJ2-2; possibly TRBD2 for D (6 bases). Per the germline V gene, CDR1 is SGHDN and CDR2 is FVKESK. This CDR3 is 21 amino acids long. Trimming took off 3 bases at V and 0 bases at J, with 26 bases between the two ends.

The gene calls are TRBV2 and TRBJ2-3, with 9 positions matching TRBD2. CDR3 size: 14 residues. Trimming removed 4 bases from V and 3 bases from J; junction bases left unmatched: 2. Germline V gene lookup returns CDR1 SNHLY and CDR2 FYNNEI. CDR3 amino acids: CASSVLAGTDTQYF. Written as DNA, the CDR3 is TGTGCCAGCAGTGTTCTAGCGGGGACAGATACGCAGTATTTT.

The V call is TRBV11-1, the J call TRBJ2-7; D might be TRBD1 (6 bases). V was trimmed by 2 bases and J by 0 bases, leaving 8 bases between them. The V gene's germline CDR1 is SGHAT and CDR2 FQDESV (reference sequence). The CDR3 extends over 14 amino acids. The CDR3 region is CASSLNRDSYEQYF. CDR3 DNA sequence: TGTGCCAGCAGCTTAAACAGGGACTCCTACGAGCAGTACTTC.

The chain couples TRBV21-1 to TRBJ1-2; TRBD1, the D gene given by the table, was not confirmed from the DNA. TRBV21-1 is recorded as a pseudogene. The CDR3 has 18 amino acids. DNA of the CDR3: TGTGCCAGCAGCAAAGGTGGTCAGGTGTTCTTTATTTTGAATGGCTACACCTTC. Protein sequence: CASSKGGQVFFILNGYTF.

The chain joins TRBV4-1 to TRBJ1-1, with D possibly being TRBD1 (6 bases). The length of the CDR3 is 12 residues. Trimming cost V 8 bases and J 5 bases, with 12 bases left between them. Per germline, CDR1 MGHRA and CDR2 YSYEKL. The CDR3 loop reads CASAGVNTEAFF. The CDR3 DNA reads TGCGCCAGCGCAGGGGTTAATACTGAAGCTTTCTTT.

The chain couples TRBV5-1 to TRBJ1-2; 8 bases map to TRBD1. This CDR3 contains 15 residues. V shed 4 bases, J shed 4 bases, and the junction held 9 bases outside the gene matches. Looked up from germline, CDR1 is SGHRS and CDR2 is YFSETQ. The CDR3 loop reads CASSMGQEVGYGYTF. CDR3 in DNA: TGCGCCAGCAGCATGGGACAGGAGGTGGGCTATGGCTACACCTTC.

This clone has a single count. The rearrangement joins TRBV4-2 to TRBJ2-2, with D tentatively TRBD1 (6 bases). Per germline, CDR1 LGHNA and CDR2 YNFKEQ. V lost 3 bases to trimming and J lost 6 bases, with 14 bases between them. The CDR3 has 15 residues. The CDR3 here is CASSQFPKGAGELFF. In DNA, the CDR3 is TGTGCCAGCAGCCAGTTCCCCAAGGGGGCCGGGGAGCTGTTTTTT.

The chain recombines TRBV1 with TRBJ2-5; the DNA was not compared with TRBD2, the D call given in the table. TRBV1 is tagged as a pseudogene. The CDR3 consists of 15 residues. CDR3 residues: CTSAPGGLAEETQYF. The CDR3 DNA is TGCACCAGCGCCCCCGGGGGACTAGCGGAAGAGACCCAGTACTTC.

This clone came up once. CDR3 in DNA: TGTGCCAGCAGACAGCTCAATCAGCCCCAGCATTTT. Its translation is CASRQLNQPQHF. V gene TRBV6-1 combines with J gene TRBJ1-5; D not resolved. Per the germline V gene, CDR1 is MNHNS and CDR2 is SASEGT. Trimming cost V 6 bases and J 3 bases, with 6 bases left between them. CDR3 size: 12 residues.

V usage is TRBV19 and J usage is TRBJ2-4; maybe TRBD1 (5 bases). The CDR3 is made up of 12 amino acids. Germline CDR1 and CDR2: LNHDA and SQIVND (reference sequence). V was pared by 8 bases and J by 10 bases, with 15 bases between. This chain's CDR3 is CASSKGQGIQYF. In DNA form, the CDR3 reads TGTGCCAGTTCCAAGGGCCAGGGTATTCAGTACTTC.

The chain links TRBV7-9 to TRBJ2-7; D is possibly TRBD2 (5 bases). The V end was cut by 7 bases, the J end by 0 bases, with 10 bases between. Germline CDR1 SEHNR, CDR2 FQNEAQ (reference sequence). The CDR3 sequence is 13 residues long. The CDR3 DNA sequence: TGTGCCAGCACCCCCGGGGACTCCTACGAGCAGTACTTC. It specifies CASTPGDSYEQYF.

The chain uses TRBV7-9 and TRBJ2-5, with TRBD2 identical over 13 bases. This CDR3 contains 15 residues. V lost 4 bases to trimming and J lost 3 bases; unmatched junction nucleotides: 2. The germline gives CDR1 SEHNR, CDR2 FQNEAQ (reference sequence). CDR3 region: CASSYGTSGEETQYF. The CDR3 DNA follows: TGTGCCAGCAGCTATGGGACTAGCGGGGAAGAGACCCAGTACTTC. The complete variable domain, with remaining parts taken from reference TRBV7-9 and TRBJ2-5, reads DTGVSQNPRHKITKRGQNVTFRCDPISEHNRLYWYRQTLGQGPEFLTYFQNEAQLEKSRLLSDRFSAERPKGSFSTLEIQRTEQGDSAMYLCASSYGTSGEETQYFGPGTRLLVL.

This clone has only one observation. The chain uses TRBV4-1 and TRBJ1-6; D uncertain. This CDR3 is 16 amino acids long. CDR1 and CDR2 from the germline V gene are MGHRA and YSYEKL. Trimming stripped 3 bases from V and 8 bases from J, with 17 bases between. The CDR3 DNA reads as TGCGCCAGCAGCCAGGAGGTGGGAACCAGCCATTCACCCCTCCACTTT. This encodes CASSQEVGTSHSPLHF.

The chain carries TRBV5-4 and TRBJ2-1, with TRBD2 as a possible D gene (7 bases). This CDR3 spans 15 amino acids. Germline V gives CDR1 SGHNT, CDR2 YYREEE (reference sequence). V lost 4 bases and J lost 8, with 19 bases in between. CDR3 protein: CASSGRGGNADEQFF. DNA for the CDR3: TGTGCCAGCAGCGGGAGGGGGGGAAATGCTGATGAGCAGTTCTTC. Full variable domain (outside the CDR3, taken from reference TRBV5-4 and TRBJ2-1): ETGVTQSPTHLIKTRGQQVTLRCSSQSGHNTVSWYQQALGQGPQFIFQYYREEENGRGNFPPRFSGLQFPNYSSELNVNALELDDSALYLCASSGRGGNADEQFFGPGTRLTVL.

This chain uses TRBV27 with TRBJ2-7; 11 bases align to TRBD2. The CDR3 extends over 15 amino acids. The germline V gene has CDR1 MNHEY and CDR2 SMNVEV (reference sequence). Trimming took 0 bases from V and 6 from J; bases not matched to a gene: 4. CDR3 in amino acids: CASSLSFTSGGEQYF. The CDR3 nucleotides are TGTGCCAGCAGTTTATCCTTCACTAGCGGGGGCGAGCAGTACTTC.